The rows below give T cell receptor beta chains drawn from one sample of a study of blood T cells in healthy people across ages. TCRdb analysed the 5' RACE reads with MiXCR anew, one entry per CDR3 protein. Of approximately 940,000 distinct CDR3 sequences in the sample, roughly 43% were seen once. Material for sequencing was blood. These receptors all stem from a man younger than 45 in good health. CDR3s leave out the opening cysteine and the closing phenylalanine or tryptophan. A D gene is named only where the DNA matches it firmly.

NA,14,TRBJ2-7,TRBV3-1,ASSQESAGLTYEQY
NA,13,TRBJ2-1,TRBV7-2,ASSLSGIERNEQF
NA,15,TRBJ1-5,TRBV27,ASSPRRTDISNQPQH
NA,12,TRBJ1-4,TRBV12-3/TRBV12-4,ASSTGPQGEKLF
NA,13,TRBJ2-1,TRBV6-2/TRBV6-3,ASSWGGAPYDEQF
NA,10,TRBJ2-1,TRBV25-1,ASSEMWSEQF
NA,11,TRBJ2-2,TRBV24-1,ATTTGNTGELF
NA,11,TRBJ1-1,TRBV20-1,SARQTMNTEAF
NA,13,TRBJ2-7,TRBV6-2/TRBV6-3,ASILGRGETYEQY
NA,14,TRBJ2-5,TRBV10-3,AISESLGVRQETQY
NA,16,TRBJ1-1,TRBV5-1,ASSSKNRATSLNTEAF
TRBD1,13,TRBJ2-2,TRBV13,ASRGQGIGTGELF
NA,13,TRBJ2-5,TRBV4-2,ASSQAAQLGRPQY
TRBD2,17,TRBJ2-1,TRBV11-1,ASSLVVTSGGSSYNEQF
NA,11,TRBJ2-1,TRBV12-3/TRBV12-4,ASKQGNSYEQF
NA,11,TRBJ1-4,TRBV29-1,SVLTRNNEKLF
NA,10,TRBJ1-5,TRBV29-1,SVGDDEQPQH
TRBD2,12,TRBJ2-7,TRBV15,ATGSGGLTYEQY
NA,14,TRBJ2-5,TRBV7-9,ASSQTGIGAQETQY
NA,11,TRBJ2-7,TRBV6-2/TRBV6-3,ASSYDGNYEQY
NA,13,TRBJ2-3,TRBV24-1,ATSDGWESTDTQY
NA,12,TRBJ1-1,TRBV18,ASSGLESVTEAF
TRBD1,15,TRBJ1-2,TRBV6-5,ASSYTRTGGANYGYT
NA,12,TRBJ1-5,TRBV7-8,ASSLNLANQPQH
NA,12,TRBJ1-1,TRBV4-2,ASSHNLKDTEAF
NA,13,TRBJ1-2,TRBV7-2,ASSSDLGRPNGYT
TRBD2,14,TRBJ2-7,TRBV10-3,AISESPAGGYNEQY
NA,13,TRBJ1-4,TRBV2,ASSQSEGGSEKLF
NA,15,TRBJ1-5,TRBV3-1,ASSQSSVVWVNQPQH
TRBD1,13,TRBJ1-4,TRBV28,ASRNRRTGPEKLF
TRBD1,12,TRBJ2-3,TRBV24-1,ATSRDRGGDTQY
NA,12,TRBJ2-2,TRBV29-1,SVALPPNTGELF
TRBD1,10,TRBJ2-1,TRBV7-9,ASSLTGAEQF
TRBD2,14,TRBJ2-1,TRBV12-3/TRBV12-4,ASSLSVTSLGDEQF
NA,13,TRBJ2-4,TRBV12-3/TRBV12-4,ASSFGTSAKNIQY
TRBD1,13,TRBJ1-1,TRBV2,ATRKTGQGSTEAF
TRBD2,13,TRBJ2-7,TRBV6-2/TRBV6-3,ASSNLAGLTYEQY
NA,10,TRBJ2-4,TRBV28,ASRTGRDIQY
NA,14,TRBJ2-7,TRBV21-1,ASSRPLGDGAYEQY
TRBD2,13,TRBJ2-1,TRBV5-1,ASGRLAGGNNEQF
TRBD1,14,TRBJ2-4,TRBV7-2,ASSSTGARAKNIQY
NA,13,TRBJ2-3,TRBV29-1,SVDLLAAPTDTQY
NA,15,TRBJ2-3,TRBV21-1,ASSTTSWIGDTDTQY
NA,11,TRBJ1-1,TRBV29-1,SVESGGRPEAF
TRBD2,12,TRBJ2-1,TRBV7-2,ASPREVMDNEQF
NA,12,NA,TRBV7-9,ASSYTGGTSEQY
NA,13,TRBJ1-2,TRBV12-3/TRBV12-4,ASSPSIRSDRGYT
TRBD1,14,TRBJ2-1,TRBV30,AWRTPGQGKGNEQF
TRBD1,11,NA,TRBV10-3,VITTGFGDEQY
NA,11,TRBJ2-5,TRBV29-1,SVAGQIQETQY
TRBD1,14,TRBJ2-2,TRBV5-6,ASSLGGTGNTGELF
TRBD1,10,NA,TRBV29-1,SLSTGVETQY
TRBD1,14,TRBJ1-5,TRBV27,ASSLWGTGGEQPQH
NA,14,TRBJ2-6,TRBV28,ASSLWGDSGANVLT
TRBD2,13,NA,TRBV12-3/TRBV12-4,ASSLFGGSQETQF